Listed below are T cell receptor beta chains from one sample, sequenced in a study of control samples from healthy donors and cancer patients. Profiled with immunoSEQ multiplex PCR; TCRdb holds only in-frame clones, not every one. Seen here are about 130,000 clones, 85% to 95% observed once, and the top ten hold 13% to 15%. Input material: PBMCs. The receptors shown here come from a man in his fifties or sixties with colorectal cancer. CDR3s include the opening cysteine and the closing phenylalanine or tryptophan. A D gene is named only where the DNA matches it firmly. The size field is filled for only some rows; it gives once, few, many or a size class.

CDR3nt: TGTGCCAGCAGCTATTATGACAGGGGGCAGCCCCAGCATTTT; CDR3aa: CASSYYDRGQPQHF; abundance: .; j_gene: TRBJ1-5; d_gene: TRBD1; v_gene: TRBV5-6
CDR3nt: TGCGCCAGCAGCCAAGGGGAGGACAGGGTCTATGGCTACACCTTC; CDR3aa: CASSQGEDRVYGYTF; abundance: .; j_gene: TRBJ1-2; d_gene: TRBD1; v_gene: TRBV4-1
CDR3nt: TGTGCCAGCAGCTTATCGGGCACCAACAATCAGCCCCAGCATTTT; CDR3aa: CASSLSGTNNQPQHF; abundance: once; j_gene: TRBJ1-5; d_gene: .; v_gene: TRBV11-2
CDR3nt: TGTGCCAGCAGCTTAGCGGCGGGGCCCCAGCATTTT; CDR3aa: CASSLAAGPQHF; abundance: .; j_gene: TRBJ1-5; d_gene: .; v_gene: TRBV7-9
CDR3nt: TGTGCCAGCTCACCTAACACTGGGGCCAACGTCCTGACTTTC; CDR3aa: CASSPNTGANVLTF; abundance: .; j_gene: TRBJ2-6; d_gene: .; v_gene: TRBV18
CDR3nt: TGTGCCAGCAGTTACGCTTGGGACGATGGAAACACCATATATTTT; CDR3aa: CASSYAWDDGNTIYF; abundance: once; j_gene: TRBJ1-3; d_gene: .; v_gene: TRBV6-6
CDR3nt: TGCGCCAGCAGCTTGGCCTTAGGGAACGAGCAGTACTTC; CDR3aa: CASSLALGNEQYF; abundance: .; j_gene: TRBJ2-7; d_gene: .; v_gene: TRBV5-1
CDR3nt: TGTGCCATCAGTCAAGACGGGCCAAACACTGAAGCTTTCTTT; CDR3aa: CAISQDGPNTEAFF; abundance: .; j_gene: TRBJ1-1; d_gene: .; v_gene: TRBV10-3
CDR3nt: TGTGCCAGCAGTTTGGGGGACACCCAGACGGCTTTCTTT; CDR3aa: CASSLGDTQTAFF; abundance: .; j_gene: TRBJ1-1; d_gene: .; v_gene: TRBV28
CDR3nt: TGTGCCTGGGGGTGGGCGGTGCCCTACAATGAGCAGTTCTTC; CDR3aa: CAWGWAVPYNEQFF; abundance: .; j_gene: TRBJ2-1; d_gene: .; v_gene: TRBV30
CDR3nt: TGTGCCAGCAGCAAAGTCCGGAGGGTGAATGAGCAGTTCTTC; CDR3aa: CASSKVRRVNEQFF; abundance: .; j_gene: TRBJ2-1; d_gene: .; v_gene: TRBV21-1
CDR3nt: TGTGCCAGCAGCTTAGTCTCGGGACAGGGGACAGATGGCTACACCTTC; CDR3aa: CASSLVSGQGTDGYTF; abundance: .; j_gene: TRBJ1-2; d_gene: TRBD1; v_gene: TRBV7-9
CDR3nt: TGTGCCAGCAGTTCAGGCGGGACAGGGGGCGGAAGTGGGCACTTC; CDR3aa: CASSSGGTGGGSGHF; abundance: few; j_gene: TRBJ2-7; d_gene: TRBD1; v_gene: TRBV6-5
CDR3nt: TGCGCCAGCAGCCCCGGCCGGGGTGCGAAAGGGGCCAACGTCCTGACTTTC; CDR3aa: CASSPGRGAKGANVLTF; abundance: .; j_gene: TRBJ2-6; d_gene: .; v_gene: TRBV5-1
CDR3nt: TGTGCCATCACGGACAGGGTTGGGGAAAACTATGGCTACACCTTC; CDR3aa: CAITDRVGENYGYTF; abundance: .; j_gene: TRBJ1-2; d_gene: TRBD1; v_gene: TRBV10-3
CDR3nt: TGTGCCAGCAGTTTAGGGACCCCAGATACGCAGTATTTT; CDR3aa: CASSLGTPDTQYF; abundance: .; j_gene: TRBJ2-3; d_gene: .; v_gene: TRBV12-3/TRBV12-4
CDR3nt: TGTGCCAGCAGTGAACCCCGGGGCCCAGATACGCAGTATTTT; CDR3aa: CASSEPRGPDTQYF; abundance: .; j_gene: TRBJ2-3; d_gene: .; v_gene: TRBV2
CDR3nt: TGTGCCAGCAGCACTCCTCGGGGGGAGCGGGGCTACACCTTC; CDR3aa: CASSTPRGERGYTF; abundance: once; j_gene: TRBJ1-2; d_gene: .; v_gene: TRBV6-5
CDR3nt: TGTGCCAGCAGCTTAGCTGGGACAGGGAGATACGGGGAGCTGTTTTTT; CDR3aa: CASSLAGTGRYGELFF; abundance: .; j_gene: TRBJ2-2; d_gene: TRBD1; v_gene: TRBV7-2
CDR3nt: TGTGCCAGACCCACGACAGGGGGTAGCAATCAGCCCCAGCATTTT; CDR3aa: CARPTTGGSNQPQHF; abundance: .; j_gene: TRBJ1-5; d_gene: TRBD1; v_gene: TRBV25-1
CDR3nt: TGTGCCAGTAGTATACAGGGGGGGGACGAAAAACTGTTTTTT; CDR3aa: CASSIQGGDEKLFF; abundance: .; j_gene: TRBJ1-4; d_gene: TRBD1; v_gene: TRBV19
CDR3nt: TGTGCCACCAGCAGAGATAGGACAGCGGAATTGGATACGCAGTATTTT; CDR3aa: CATSRDRTAELDTQYF; abundance: .; j_gene: TRBJ2-3; d_gene: .; v_gene: TRBV15
CDR3nt: TGTGCCACCAGCAGAGATCGGCAGGGTGGAGGCTACACCTTC; CDR3aa: CATSRDRQGGGYTF; abundance: .; j_gene: TRBJ1-2; d_gene: .; v_gene: TRBV15
CDR3nt: TGTGCCAGCAGCCTCGGACTAGCGGAGATTTACAATGAGCAGTTCTTC; CDR3aa: CASSLGLAEIYNEQFF; abundance: .; j_gene: TRBJ2-1; d_gene: TRBD2; v_gene: TRBV7-6
CDR3nt: TGTGCCAGCAGTTACCGACAGGGTAACACTGAAGCTTTCTTT; CDR3aa: CASSYRQGNTEAFF; abundance: .; j_gene: TRBJ1-1; d_gene: TRBD1; v_gene: TRBV6-6
CDR3nt: TGTGCCAGCAGCTCCCGACTAGACCCCGAGCAGTACTTC; CDR3aa: CASSSRLDPEQYF; abundance: few; j_gene: TRBJ2-7; d_gene: .; v_gene: TRBV11-2
CDR3nt: TGTGCCACCAGTGATGCACAGGGGGCGCCCGGCTACGAGCAGTACTTC; CDR3aa: CATSDAQGAPGYEQYF; abundance: .; j_gene: TRBJ2-7; d_gene: TRBD1; v_gene: TRBV24-1
CDR3nt: TGTGCCAGCAGCCAAGATCCCGCAGCGGGGGGACGATACAATGAGCAGTTCTTC; CDR3aa: CASSQDPAAGGRYNEQFF; abundance: once; j_gene: TRBJ2-1; d_gene: TRBD2; v_gene: TRBV3-1/TRBV3-2
CDR3nt: TGTGCCAGCAGCTTAATTAGCGGGGGGCAAGAGACCCAGTACTTC; CDR3aa: CASSLISGGQETQYF; abundance: .; j_gene: TRBJ2-5; d_gene: TRBD2; v_gene: TRBV11-2
CDR3nt: TGTGCCAGCAGCCCCGTGTCCGAGGGCAATGAGCAGTTCTTC; CDR3aa: CASSPVSEGNEQFF; abundance: .; j_gene: TRBJ2-1; d_gene: .; v_gene: TRBV5-4
CDR3nt: TGCAGCGTTGGGCCCCGGACTGTCACAGATACGCAGTATTTT; CDR3aa: CSVGPRTVTDTQYF; abundance: .; j_gene: TRBJ2-3; d_gene: .; v_gene: TRBV29-1
CDR3nt: TGTGCCACCAGCAGGCCCCAGACAGCTGGGGATGGCTACACCTTC; CDR3aa: CATSRPQTAGDGYTF; abundance: .; j_gene: TRBJ1-2; d_gene: .; v_gene: TRBV15
CDR3nt: TGCAGTGCTAGTCGGACTAGCGGGGGTGAGACCCAGTACTTC; CDR3aa: CSASRTSGGETQYF; abundance: .; j_gene: TRBJ2-5; d_gene: TRBD2; v_gene: TRBV20-1
CDR3nt: TGTGCCAGCAGCCGTGAGTTGCTGAGGGCCCAGTACTTC; CDR3aa: CASSRELLRAQYF; abundance: .; j_gene: TRBJ2-5; d_gene: .; v_gene: TRBV3-1/TRBV3-2
CDR3nt: TGTGCCAGCAGTGAACAGGGGGGACAGGGAGCTTTCTTT; CDR3aa: CASSEQGGQGAFF; abundance: .; j_gene: TRBJ1-1; d_gene: TRBD1; v_gene: TRBV2
CDR3nt: TGTGCCAGCAGCCCTTTGTACGGACATGTCAGGGGAGGGAACACTGAAGCTTTCTTT; CDR3aa: CASSPLYGHVRGGNTEAFF; abundance: .; j_gene: TRBJ1-1; d_gene: .; v_gene: TRBV3-1/TRBV3-2
CDR3nt: TGTGCCAGTAGTATCGTAGAGGGAGGCGCAGATACGCAGTATTTT; CDR3aa: CASSIVEGGADTQYF; abundance: .; j_gene: TRBJ2-3; d_gene: .; v_gene: TRBV19
CDR3nt: TGTGCCAGTATCCTCCACAGTGAAGCTTTCTTT; CDR3aa: CASILHSEAFF; abundance: .; j_gene: TRBJ1-1; d_gene: .; v_gene: TRBV19
CDR3nt: TGTGCCATCAGTGAGTCCGGGGGGGTTCTAGCGCAGTATTTT; CDR3aa: CAISESGGVLAQYF; abundance: .; j_gene: TRBJ2-3; d_gene: TRBD2; v_gene: TRBV10-3
CDR3nt: TGTGCCAGCCGATTAGGACGGGCGGGCAATGAGCAGTTCTTC; CDR3aa: CASRLGRAGNEQFF; abundance: .; j_gene: TRBJ2-1; d_gene: .; v_gene: TRBV5-4